In its sample, the clone carrying this T cell receptor (beta chain) was seen once. As handled by the study authors: Scientists estimated how many nucleated cells there were by amplifying reference gene primers. Clones were sequenced by immunoSEQ multiplex PCR, and TCRdb holds only the in-frame ones, with some missing. The V and J calls and clone size were taken over from that table, and D and trimming were inferred from the DNA. This sample yields approximately 100,000 clones, of which 75% to 90% are seen a single time; approximately 12% belongs to the top ten. The sample belongs to a study of blood T cell repertoires in COVID-19. Study overall: Material from acute and convalescent COVID-19 was sourced from the United States, Italy and Spain. Sources were T cells, B-cell-depleted T cells, or PBMCs; the material itself was cDNA or gDNA.

Germline V lookup: CDR1 LNHDA, CDR2 SQIVND (reference sequence). Trimming left V 4 bases short and J 4 bases short, with 14 bases between. This CDR3 contains 14 residues. The sequenced sample was peripheral blood. This TCR was sampled from a human donor in a cohort sampled during active or convalescent COVID-19. This sequence joins TRBV19 and TRBJ2-7; a weak D match, TRBD2 (5 bases). The CDR3 DNA reads TGTGCCAGTAGTAGCGGTTCGTTAGCGTACGAGCAGTACTTC. Translation: CASSSGSLAYEQYF. Full variable domain (remainder filled in from reference TRBV19 and TRBJ2-7): DGGITQSPKYLFRKEGQNVTLSCEQNLNHDAMYWYRQDPGQGLRLIYYSQIVNDFQKGDIAEGYSVSREKKESFPLTVTSAQKNPTAFYLCASSSGSLAYEQYFGPGTRLTVT.